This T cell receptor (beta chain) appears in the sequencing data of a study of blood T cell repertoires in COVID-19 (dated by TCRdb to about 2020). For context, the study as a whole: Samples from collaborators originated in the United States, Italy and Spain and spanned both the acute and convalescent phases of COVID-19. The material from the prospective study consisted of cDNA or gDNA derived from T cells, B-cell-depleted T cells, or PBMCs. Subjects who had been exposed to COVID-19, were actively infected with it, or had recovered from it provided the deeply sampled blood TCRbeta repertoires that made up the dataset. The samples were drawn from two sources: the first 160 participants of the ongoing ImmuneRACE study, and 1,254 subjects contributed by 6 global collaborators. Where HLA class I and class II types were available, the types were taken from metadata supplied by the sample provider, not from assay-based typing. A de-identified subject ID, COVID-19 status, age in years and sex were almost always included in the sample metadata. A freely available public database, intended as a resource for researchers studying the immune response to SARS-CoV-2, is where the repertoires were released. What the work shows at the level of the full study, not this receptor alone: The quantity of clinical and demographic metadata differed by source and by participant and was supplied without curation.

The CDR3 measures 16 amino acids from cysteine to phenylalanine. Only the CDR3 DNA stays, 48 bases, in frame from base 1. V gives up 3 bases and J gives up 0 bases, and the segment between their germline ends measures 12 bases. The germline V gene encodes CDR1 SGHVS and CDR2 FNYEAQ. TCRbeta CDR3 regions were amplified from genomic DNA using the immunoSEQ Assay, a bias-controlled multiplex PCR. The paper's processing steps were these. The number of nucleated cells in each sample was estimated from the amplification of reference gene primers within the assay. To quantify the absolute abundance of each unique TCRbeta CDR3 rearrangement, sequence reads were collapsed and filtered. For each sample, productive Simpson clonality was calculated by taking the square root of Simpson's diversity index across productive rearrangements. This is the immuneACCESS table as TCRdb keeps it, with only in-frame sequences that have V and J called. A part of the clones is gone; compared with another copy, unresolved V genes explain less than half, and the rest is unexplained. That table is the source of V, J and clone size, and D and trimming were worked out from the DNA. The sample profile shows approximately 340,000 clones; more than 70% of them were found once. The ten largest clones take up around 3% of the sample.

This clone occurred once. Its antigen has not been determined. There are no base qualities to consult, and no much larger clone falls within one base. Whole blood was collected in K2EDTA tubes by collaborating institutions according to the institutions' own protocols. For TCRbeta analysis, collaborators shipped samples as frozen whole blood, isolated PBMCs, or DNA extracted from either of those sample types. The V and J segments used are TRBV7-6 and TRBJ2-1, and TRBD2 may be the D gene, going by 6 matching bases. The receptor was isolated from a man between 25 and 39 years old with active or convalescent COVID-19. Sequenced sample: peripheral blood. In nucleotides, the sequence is TGTGCCAGCAGCTTTAGCGGTCCCGCCTCCTACAATGAGCAGTTCTTC. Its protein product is CASSFSGPASYNEQFF.